A single sample gave rise to the 30 T cell receptor beta chains below, sequenced in a study of cytomegalovirus exposure and HLA in healthy donors. The PCR was carried out with 60 Vbeta primers and 13 Jbeta primers. Assay: immunoSEQ multiplex PCR; the TCRdb copy retains only in-frame clones and omits some. Of more than 95,000 clones detected, around 75% appear once; the ten largest clones hold roughly 1.5%. What was sequenced was PBMCs. These TCRs come from a woman younger than 35 in good health and CMV-seronegative.

V and J are TRBV30 and TRBJ1-1, with D possibly TRBD1 on 6 matching bases. V was shortened by 1 base and J by 5 bases, with 17 bases between the two germline ends. Germline CDR1 and CDR2: GTSNPN and SVGIG (reference sequence). The CDR3 runs to 15 residues. CDR3 DNA: TGTGCCTGGAGTGGGCAAGGGGGGGTAGGAACTGAAGCTTTCTTT. Translating it yields CAWSGQGGVGTEAFF.

CDR3 residues: CASTMIGGTEAFF. The CDR3 DNA follows: TGTGCCAGCACCATGATCGGGGGCACTGAAGCTTTCTTT. V is TRBV28 and J is TRBJ1-1, with D tentatively TRBD1 (5 bases). Germline-derived CDR1 and CDR2 are MDHEN and SYDVKM. Trimming pared 7 bases from V and 4 bases from J, leaving 13 bases between. The CDR3 loop spans 13 amino acids.

The gene calls are TRBV9 and TRBJ2-6; TRBD1 agrees at 8 bases. V lost 3 bases and J lost 1; bases outside the gene matches: 6. There are 17 residues in the CDR3. In germline, CDR1 is SGDLS, CDR2 YYNGEE. This CDR3 is CASSAGTGFSGANVLTF. CDR3 nucleotides: TGTGCCAGCAGCGCCGGGACAGGTTTTTCTGGGGCCAACGTCCTGACTTTC.

Only a few counts were recorded for this clone. CDR3 nucleotides: TGTGCCAGCAGCTTAGATCCAGGGTCTGAAGCTTTCTTT. Its translation is CASSLDPGSEAFF. J is TRBJ1-1 and V is TRBV11-2; weak D call: TRBD1 (5 bases). The CDR3 is 13 amino acids. The germline CDR1 and CDR2 sequences are SGHAT and FQNNGV. Trimming took off 0 bases at V and 6 bases at J, with 8 bases between the two ends.

V usage is TRBV4-1 and J usage is TRBJ1-6; weak D call: TRBD1 (5 bases). Germline CDR1 is MGHRA and CDR2 is YSYEKL. Trimming pared 4 bases from V and 7 bases from J, leaving 20 bases between. CDR3 length equals 17 residues. DNA of the CDR3: TGCGCCAGCAGCCCAAATGGGGGGAGGGGTCGGAATTCACCCCTCCACTTT. It is translated as CASSPNGGRGRNSPLHF.

The V call is TRBV2, the J call TRBJ2-5, with D hard to call. The closer fit of TRBJ2-7 to the DNA end suggests the J call may be wrong. The CDR3 sequence is 13 residues long. Germline lookup yields CDR1 SNHLY and CDR2 FYNNEI. The CDR3 sequence: CASSGGLRYEQYF. The CDR3 nucleotides are TGTGCCAGCAGTGGTGGTTTGCGCTACGAGCAGTACTTC.

To note about this clone: The CDR3 does not close with the conserved phenylalanine or tryptophan, likely indicating a read error. The rearrangement joins TRBV7-9 to TRBJ2-3; weak D call: TRBD2 (6 bases). CDR3 size: 16 residues. Germline CDR1 is SEHNR and CDR2 is FQNEAQ (reference sequence). Trimming pared 9 bases from V and 4 bases from J, leaving 23 bases between. The CDR3 region is CASRVGLSDWADTQYV. The CDR3 DNA reads as TGTGCCAGTAGAGTGGGACTTAGCGATTGGGCAGATACGCAGTATGTT.

V gene TRBV18 combines with J gene TRBJ1-1; possibly TRBD1 for D (5 bases). The CDR3 consists of 14 residues. Germline-derived CDR1 and CDR2 are KGHSH and LQKENI. V lost 4 bases, J lost 1 base, and 10 bases lay in between. This CDR3 is CASSRQGENTEAFF. CDR3 DNA sequence: TGTGCCAGCTCACGGCAGGGCGAGAACACTGAAGCTTTCTTT.

V usage is TRBV5-4 and J usage is TRBJ2-3; 7 nucleotides match TRBD2. Germline V gene sequence: CDR1 SGHNT, CDR2 YYREEE (reference sequence). CDR3 size: 18 residues. With 4 bases clipped from V and 2 bases from J, the junction kept 16 bases outside the gene matches. The CDR3 here is CASSHPRGVPAITDTQYF. CDR3 coding DNA: TGTGCCAGCAGCCATCCCCGGGGGGTACCAGCTATCACAGATACGCAGTATTTT.

The CDR3 is CASSEQGAYNEQFF. CDR3 DNA: TGCGCCAGCAGTGAACAGGGGGCCTACAATGAGCAGTTCTTC. The V call is TRBV5-1, the J call TRBJ2-1; 8 nucleotides align to TRBD1. CDR1 SGHRS and CDR2 YFSETQ come from the germline V gene. The CDR3 length is 14 residues. V was clipped by 5 bases and J by 2 bases; unmatched bases: 3. Full variable domain (missing parts from reference TRBV5-1 and TRBJ2-1): KAGVTQTPRYLIKTRGQQVTLSCSPISGHRSVSWYQQTPGQGLQFLFEYFSETQRNKGNFPGRFSGRQFSNSRSEMNVSTLELGDSALYLCASSEQGAYNEQFFGPGTRLTVL.

The CDR3 bases are TGTGCCTGGCGGACAGGTCGCTACGAGCAGTACTTC. This sequence encodes CAWRTGRYEQYF. The gene calls are TRBV30 and TRBJ2-5; 7 bases map to TRBD1. The end of the DNA aligns better with TRBJ2-7, so the J call may be wrong. The CDR3 has 12 amino acids. The germline gives CDR1 GTSNPN, CDR2 SVGIG (reference sequence).

The V gene is TRBV6-1, the J gene TRBJ1-1, with 8 bases matching TRBD1. Germline V gives CDR1 MNHNS, CDR2 SASEGT. The ends lost 6 bases at V and 4 bases at J; junction bases unmatched: 4. CDR3 length: 13 residues. DNA of the CDR3: TGTGCCAGCAGCCAACAGGGGGGCACTGAAGCTTTCTTT. Protein: CASSQQGGTEAFF.

This clone was detected only a few times. The chain uses TRBV6-1 and TRBJ2-7; 7 bases fit TRBD1. The CDR3 sequence is 12 residues long. Germline CDR1 reads MNHNS; CDR2 reads SASEGT. Trimming removed 6 bases from V and 2 bases from J; junction bases left unmatched: 1. DNA of the CDR3: TGTGCCAGCAGGGACAGGCCCTACGAGCAGTACTTC. Its translation: CASRDRPYEQYF.

The chain joins TRBV28 to TRBJ2-5; D is possibly TRBD2 (5 bases). Germline values: CDR1 MDHEN, CDR2 SYDVKM. The V gene lost 6 bases and the J gene lost 5 bases, with 22 bases spanning the gap. The CDR3 sequence is 16 residues long. CDR3 loop: CASRQVGGVSGETQYF. As DNA, the CDR3 is TGTGCCAGCAGACAAGTTGGTGGCGTCTCGGGGGAGACCCAGTACTTC.

In its sample, this clone was seen once. The V call is TRBV5-6, the J call TRBJ2-7, with 8 bases fitting TRBD2. The CDR3 is made up of 16 amino acids. CDR1 and CDR2 from the germline V gene are SGHDT and YYEEEE. V dropped 3 bases and J dropped 0; count of bases not matched to a gene: 8. CDR3 DNA: TGTGCCAGCAGCTCCCCTACTAGCGGCCGCTCCTACGAGCAGTACTTC. Translation: CASSSPTSGRSYEQYF.

CDR3 nucleotides: TGTGCCAGCTCACCGGGACAGACCAGCAATCAGCCCCAGCATTTT. It translates to CASSPGQTSNQPQHF. The chain is built from TRBV18 and TRBJ1-5; 7 bases match TRBD1. V shed 3 bases, J shed 1 base, and the junction held 3 bases outside the gene matches. From germline, CDR1 is KGHSH and CDR2 LQKENI. The length of the CDR3 is 15 residues.

In DNA form, the CDR3 reads TGTGCCAGCAGTGAATATTACAGGGAAGGTGAAGCTTTCTTT. Translated: CASSEYYREGEAFF. The rearrangement links TRBV25-1 to TRBJ1-1, with a weak D call TRBD1 (6 bases). The germline V gene has CDR1 MGHDK and CDR2 SYGVNS. V lost 0 bases, J lost 7 bases, and 12 bases lay in between. The CDR3 totals 14 residues.

V and J are TRBV2 and TRBJ2-5, with TRBD2 as a possible D gene (6 bases). The CDR3 extends over 13 amino acids. Germline V gene lookup returns CDR1 SNHLY and CDR2 FYNNEI. V lost 6 bases, J lost 4 bases, and 12 bases lay in between. CDR3 region: CASRRGNAETQYF. In nucleotides, the CDR3 is TGTGCCAGCAGACGCGGGAACGCAGAGACCCAGTACTTC.

The V call is TRBV7-2, the J call TRBJ2-7; TRBD1 agrees at 7 bases. The germline CDR1 and CDR2 sequences are SGHTA and FQGNSA. The V and J ends lost 8 bases and 3 bases, in that order; junction bases with no gene match: 10. The CDR3 runs to 14 residues. The CDR3, as DNA: TGTGCCAGCCTTATGCCAGGACAGGTCTACGAGCAGTACTTC. Residues: CASLMPGQVYEQYF.

In DNA, the CDR3 is TGTGCCAGCAGTCCGCCCCCAGGGTTCGAAAAACTGTTTTTT. It is translated as CASSPPPGFEKLFF. This rearrangement joins TRBV28 to TRBJ1-4; tentative D call: TRBD1 (5 bases). V lost 5 bases and J 8 bases, leaving 15 bases between the germline ends. The germline V gene encodes CDR1 MDHEN and CDR2 SYDVKM. The CDR3 runs 14 residues. The full variable domain, rest sourced from reference TRBV28 and TRBJ1-4, is DVKVTQSSRYLVKRTGEKVFLECVQDMDHENMFWYRQDPGLGLRLIYFSYDVKMKEKGDIPEGYSVSREKKERFSLILESASTNQTSMYLCASSPPPGFEKLFFGSGTQLSVL.

The rearrangement uses TRBV5-1 and TRBJ2-5; 10 bases agree with TRBD2. Trimming cost V 6 bases and J 4 bases; bases outside gene matches: 12. Germline assignment: CDR1 SGHRS and CDR2 YFSETQ. CDR3 length: 16 residues. The CDR3: CASTWGRAGGRETQYF. The CDR3 nucleotides read TGCGCCAGCACCTGGGGGCGAGCGGGGGGGAGAGAGACCCAGTACTTC.

The genes are TRBV6-5 and TRBJ2-2, with TRBD1 matching 10 bases. Germline CDR1 and CDR2: MNHEY and SVGAGI. J was trimmed by 6 bases and V by 2 bases; bases with no gene match: 6. The CDR3 runs 16 residues. The CDR3 coding sequence is TGTGCCAGCAGTTACCTCCGGACAGGGGGTCCCGGGGAGCTGTTTTTT. Encoded protein: CASSYLRTGGPGELFF.

This clone was counted only a few times. The CDR3 DNA is TGTGCCAGCAGTCCAGCGGGGACAGGGGGAGGCTACTATGGCTACACCTTC. Protein: CASSPAGTGGGYYGYTF. The gene calls are TRBV28 and TRBJ1-2; TRBD1 matches at 11 bases. Germline V gives CDR1 MDHEN, CDR2 SYDVKM. V trimming: 5 bases; J trimming: 3 bases; junction bases outside the gene matches: 11. The CDR3 extends over 17 amino acids.

V and J are TRBV5-8 and TRBJ1-3; D is perhaps TRBD1 (5 bases). CDR1 SGHTS and CDR2 YDEGEE come from the germline V gene. V was cut by 6 bases and J by 5 bases, with 18 bases left in between. The CDR3 sequence is 15 residues long. The CDR3 loop is CASTRGGEWRNTIYF. CDR3 bases: TGTGCCAGCACCCGAGGAGGGGAGTGGAGAAACACCATATATTTT.

Here the CDR3 DNA reads TGTGCCAGCAGCCCCGCCCCGACTAGCGGGGGGGACATCGGCGGGACCCAGTACTTC. As protein: CASSPAPTSGGDIGGTQYF. J is TRBJ2-5 and V is TRBV2; 14 bases match TRBD2. Germline V CDR1 and CDR2: SNHLY, FYNNEI. V was clipped by 6 bases and J by 7 bases; unmatched bases: 19. The CDR3 loop spans 19 amino acids. Supplemented by reference TRBV2 and TRBJ2-5, the full variable domain reads EPEVTQTPSHQVTQMGQEVILRCVPISNHLYFYWYRQILGQKVEFLVSFYNNEISEKSEIFDDQFSVERPDGSNFTLKIRSTKLEDSAMYFCASSPAPTSGGDIGGTQYFGPGTRLLVL.

The rearrangement links TRBV5-1 to TRBJ1-4; 7 bases map to TRBD1. The CDR3 is 15 residues long. V lost 4 bases, J lost 7 bases, and 10 bases stayed unmatched. The germline CDR1 and CDR2 sequences are SGHRS and YFSETQ. As DNA, the CDR3 is TGCGCCAGCAGCCTGGGGACAGCCCTTGGTGAAAAACTGTTTTTT. It specifies CASSLGTALGEKLFF.

This chain uses TRBV6-6 with TRBJ1-1; no firm D call. The CDR3 runs to 13 residues. Looked up from germline, CDR1 is MNHNY and CDR2 is SVGAGI (reference sequence). V was trimmed by 5 bases and J by 8 bases, leaving 15 bases between them. CDR3 residues: CASSRTTTAEAFF. As DNA, the CDR3 is TGTGCCAGCAGTCGAACGACCACAGCCGAAGCTTTCTTT.

A few counts support this clone. The gene calls are TRBV19 and TRBJ1-1; weak D call: TRBD1 (6 bases). V was clipped by 7 bases and J by 3 bases, with 21 bases between them. The length of the CDR3 is 16 residues. Germline V lookup: CDR1 LNHDA, CDR2 SQIVND (reference sequence). In DNA form, the CDR3 reads TGTGCCAGTAAGTCCAGGGGAATGACAGGATACACTGAAGCTTTCTTT. Protein sequence: CASKSRGMTGYTEAFF. Drawing the rest from reference TRBV19 and TRBJ1-1, the complete variable domain is DGGITQSPKYLFRKEGQNVTLSCEQNLNHDAMYWYRQDPGQGLRLIYYSQIVNDFQKGDIAEGYSVSREKKESFPLTVTSAQKNPTAFYLCASKSRGMTGYTEAFFGQGTRLTVV.

The chain combines TRBV6-5 with TRBJ1-5, with TRBD1 matching over 9 bases. Germline V gives CDR1 MNHEY, CDR2 SVGAGI. The ends lost 3 bases at V and 3 bases at J; junction bases unmatched: 3. This CDR3 comprises 15 residues. The CDR3 reads CASSYNRGPNQPQHF. CDR3 nucleotide sequence: TGTGCCAGCAGTTATAACAGGGGGCCCAATCAGCCCCAGCATTTT.

This chain links TRBV11-2 with TRBJ2-1; D unclear. The CDR3 has 17 residues. The germline V gene encodes CDR1 SGHAT and CDR2 FQNNGV. Between the trimmed V and J ends, which lost 3 bases and 0 bases, there was a span of 15 bases. The CDR3: CASSFFSLSGSYNEQFF. The DNA of the CDR3 is TGTGCCAGCAGCTTTTTCTCGCTATCTGGCTCCTACAATGAGCAGTTCTTC. Combining the CDR3 with reference TRBV11-2 and TRBJ2-1 gives the whole variable domain EAGVAQSPRYKIIEKRQSVAFWCNPISGHATLYWYQQILGQGPKLLIQFQNNGVVDDSQLPKDRFSAERLKGVDSTLKIQPAKLEDSAVYLCASSFFSLSGSYNEQFFGPGTRLTVL.